This TCR beta chain was captured by sequencing in a study of shared clonotypes between healthy human individuals. Study at large: Plates per donor: three CD4 naive, three CD4 memory, two CD8 naive, one CD8 memory. Broader study findings: It was anticipated that sequencing depth would influence how many clonotypes donors shared.

Only one count was recorded for this clone. Its antigen is currently unknown. Germline CDR1 MNHEY, CDR2 SMNVEV (reference sequence). The CDR3 extends over 15 amino acids. The V and J ends lost 6 bases and 1 base respectively, with 14 bases between them. The data were produced by immunoSEQ multiplex PCR, yet TCRdb's version contains in-frame clones alone and is incomplete. The data show over a million clones, with roughly 96% seen just once and more than 0.9% held by the top ten. Input material: naive CD4+ T cells sorted from blood. Subset here: CD45RA+ positively selected. V usage is TRBV27 and J usage is TRBJ2-3, with TRBD2 as a possible D gene (5 bases). The clonotype comes from a man aged 25 to 40 in good health. CDR3 loop: CASRKLDAGTDTQYF. DNA for the CDR3: TGTGCCAGCAGGAAACTAGATGCTGGCACAGATACGCAGTATTTT.